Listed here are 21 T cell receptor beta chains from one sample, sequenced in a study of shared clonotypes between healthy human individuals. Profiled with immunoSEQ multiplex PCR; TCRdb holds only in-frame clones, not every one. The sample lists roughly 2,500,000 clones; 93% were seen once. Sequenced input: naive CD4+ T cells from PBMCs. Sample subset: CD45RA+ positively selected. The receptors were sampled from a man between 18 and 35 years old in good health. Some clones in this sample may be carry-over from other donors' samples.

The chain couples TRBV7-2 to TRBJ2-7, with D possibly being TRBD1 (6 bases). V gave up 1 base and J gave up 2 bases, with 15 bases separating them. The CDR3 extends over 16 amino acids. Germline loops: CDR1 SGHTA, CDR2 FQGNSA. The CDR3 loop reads CASSLGGSRGAYEQYF. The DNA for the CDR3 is TGTGCCAGCAGCTTAGGAGGGAGCAGGGGAGCCTACGAGCAGTACTTC.

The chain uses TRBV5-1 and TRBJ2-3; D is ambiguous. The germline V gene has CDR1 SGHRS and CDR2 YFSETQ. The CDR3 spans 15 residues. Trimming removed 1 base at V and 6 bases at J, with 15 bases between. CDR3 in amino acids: CASSLSTGSVDTQYF. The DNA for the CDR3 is TGCGCCAGCAGCTTGTCGACTGGCAGTGTCGATACGCAGTATTTT. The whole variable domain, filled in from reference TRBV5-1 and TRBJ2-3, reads KAGVTQTPRYLIKTRGQQVTLSCSPISGHRSVSWYQQTPGQGLQFLFEYFSETQRNKGNFPGRFSGRQFSNSRSEMNVSTLELGDSALYLCASSLSTGSVDTQYFGPGTRLTVL.

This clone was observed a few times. CDR3 bases: TGCGCCAGCAGCTTGACCATTCAGGGCAGCACTGAAGCTTTCTTT. As protein: CASSLTIQGSTEAFF. The chain uses TRBV5-1 and TRBJ1-1, with D maybe TRBD1 (5 bases). CDR1 and CDR2 (germline): SGHRS, YFSETQ. Deletions cut 1 base from V and 4 bases from J, with 14 bases between. This CDR3 has 15 amino acids.

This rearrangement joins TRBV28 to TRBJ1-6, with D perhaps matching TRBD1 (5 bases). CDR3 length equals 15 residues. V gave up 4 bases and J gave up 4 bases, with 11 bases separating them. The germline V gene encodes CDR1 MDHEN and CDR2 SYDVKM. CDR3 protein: CASSSRQTYNSPLHF. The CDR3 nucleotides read TGTGCCAGCAGTTCCCGACAGACGTATAATTCACCCCTCCACTTT.

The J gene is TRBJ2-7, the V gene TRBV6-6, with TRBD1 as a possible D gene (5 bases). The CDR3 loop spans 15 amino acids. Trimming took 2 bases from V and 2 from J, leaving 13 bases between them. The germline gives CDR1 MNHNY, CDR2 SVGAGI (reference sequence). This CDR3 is CASSYGTGDTYEQYF. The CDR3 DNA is TGTGCCAGCAGTTACGGCACAGGAGATACCTACGAGCAGTACTTC.

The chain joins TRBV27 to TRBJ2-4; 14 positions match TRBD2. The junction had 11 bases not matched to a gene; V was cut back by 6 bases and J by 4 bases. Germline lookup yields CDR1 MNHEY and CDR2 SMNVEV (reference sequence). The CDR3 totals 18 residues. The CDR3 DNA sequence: TGTGCCAGCAGCTTCCGACCGGGACTAGCGGGAGTGAAAAACATTCAGTACTTC. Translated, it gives CASSFRPGLAGVKNIQYF.

The CDR3 is CASSPIEGNTEAFF. The CDR3, as DNA: TGTGCCAGCTCACCTATTGAGGGGAACACTGAAGCTTTCTTT. This chain uses TRBV18 with TRBJ1-1; no definite D call. Germline V gene sequence: CDR1 KGHSH, CDR2 LQKENI. The V and J ends lost 3 bases and 1 base respectively, with 9 bases between them. The CDR3 consists of 14 residues.

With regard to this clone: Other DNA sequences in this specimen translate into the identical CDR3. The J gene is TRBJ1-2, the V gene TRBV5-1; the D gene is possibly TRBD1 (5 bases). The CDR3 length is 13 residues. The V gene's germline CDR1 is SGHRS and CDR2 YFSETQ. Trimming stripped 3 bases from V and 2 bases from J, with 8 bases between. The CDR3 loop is CASSSGTNYGYTF. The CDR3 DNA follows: TGCGCCAGCAGCTCCGGGACCAACTATGGCTACACCTTC.

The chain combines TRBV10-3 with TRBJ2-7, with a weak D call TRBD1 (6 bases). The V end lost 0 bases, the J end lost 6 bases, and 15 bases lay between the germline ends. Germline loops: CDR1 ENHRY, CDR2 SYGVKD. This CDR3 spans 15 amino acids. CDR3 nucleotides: TGTGCCATCAGTGAGTCGAGACAGGACCTTTCCGAGCAGTACTTC. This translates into CAISESRQDLSEQYF.

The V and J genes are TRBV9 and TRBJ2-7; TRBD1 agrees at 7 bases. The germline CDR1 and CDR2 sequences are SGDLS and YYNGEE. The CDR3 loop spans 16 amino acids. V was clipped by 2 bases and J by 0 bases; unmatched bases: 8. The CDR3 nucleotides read TGTGCCAGCAGCGTTCTTCGGGACAGCCTCTCCTACGAGCAGTACTTC. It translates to CASSVLRDSLSYEQYF.

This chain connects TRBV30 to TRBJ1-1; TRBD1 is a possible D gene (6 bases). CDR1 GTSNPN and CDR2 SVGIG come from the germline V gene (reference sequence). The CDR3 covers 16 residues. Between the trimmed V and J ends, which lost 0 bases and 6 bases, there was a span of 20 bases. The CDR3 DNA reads TGTGCCTGGAGTGTATTCGCCCGGGACATAAGATCTGAAGCTTTCTTT. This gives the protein CAWSVFARDIRSEAFF. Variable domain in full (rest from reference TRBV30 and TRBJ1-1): SQTIHQWPATLVQPVGSPLSLECTVEGTSNPNLYWYRQAAGRGLQLLFYSVGIGQISSEVPQNLSASRPQDRQFILSSKKLLLSDSGFYLCAWSVFARDIRSEAFFGQGTRLTVV.

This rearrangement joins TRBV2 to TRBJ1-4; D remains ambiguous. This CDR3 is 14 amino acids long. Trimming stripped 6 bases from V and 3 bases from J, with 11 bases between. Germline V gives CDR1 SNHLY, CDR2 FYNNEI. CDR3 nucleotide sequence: TGTGCCAGCAGCTCATTGACCTCTAATGAAAAACTGTTTTTT. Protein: CASSSLTSNEKLFF.

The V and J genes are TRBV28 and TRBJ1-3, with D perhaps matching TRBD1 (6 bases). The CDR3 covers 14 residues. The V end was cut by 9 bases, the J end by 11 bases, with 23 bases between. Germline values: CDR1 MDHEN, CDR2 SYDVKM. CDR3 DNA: TGTGCCAGTCTCCCCTCAGGGGCCCCCGGACCCATATATTTT. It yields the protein CASLPSGAPGPIYF.

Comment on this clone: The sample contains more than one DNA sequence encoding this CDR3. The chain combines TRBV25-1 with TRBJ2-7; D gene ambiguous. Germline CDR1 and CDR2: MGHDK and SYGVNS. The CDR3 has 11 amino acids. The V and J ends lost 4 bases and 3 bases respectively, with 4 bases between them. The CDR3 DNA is TGTGCCAGCAGTGCTTACTACGAGCAGTACTTC. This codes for CASSAYYEQYF.

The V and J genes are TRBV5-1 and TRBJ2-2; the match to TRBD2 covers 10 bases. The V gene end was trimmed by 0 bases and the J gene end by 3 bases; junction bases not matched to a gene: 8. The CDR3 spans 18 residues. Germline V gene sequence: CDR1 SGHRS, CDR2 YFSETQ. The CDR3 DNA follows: TGCGCCAGCAGCTTGGCCAGCGGGAGGGCCACTTACACCGGGGAGCTGTTTTTT. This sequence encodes CASSLASGRATYTGELFF. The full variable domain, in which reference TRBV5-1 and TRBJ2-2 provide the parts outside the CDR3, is KAGVTQTPRYLIKTRGQQVTLSCSPISGHRSVSWYQQTPGQGLQFLFEYFSETQRNKGNFPGRFSGRQFSNSRSEMNVSTLELGDSALYLCASSLASGRATYTGELFFGEGSRLTVL.

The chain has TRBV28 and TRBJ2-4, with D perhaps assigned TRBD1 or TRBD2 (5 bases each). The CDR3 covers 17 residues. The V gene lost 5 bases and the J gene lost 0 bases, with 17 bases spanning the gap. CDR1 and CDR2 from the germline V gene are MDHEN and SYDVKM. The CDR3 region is CASSPRLARVAKNIQYF. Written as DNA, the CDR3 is TGTGCCAGCAGTCCCCGGCTAGCCAGGGTAGCCAAAAACATTCAGTACTTC.

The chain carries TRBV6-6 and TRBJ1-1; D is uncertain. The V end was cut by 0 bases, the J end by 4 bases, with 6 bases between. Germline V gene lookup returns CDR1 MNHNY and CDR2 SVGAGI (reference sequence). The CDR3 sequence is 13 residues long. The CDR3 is CASSYSRLTEAFF. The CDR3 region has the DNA TGTGCCAGCAGTTACTCGCGCCTCACTGAAGCTTTCTTT.

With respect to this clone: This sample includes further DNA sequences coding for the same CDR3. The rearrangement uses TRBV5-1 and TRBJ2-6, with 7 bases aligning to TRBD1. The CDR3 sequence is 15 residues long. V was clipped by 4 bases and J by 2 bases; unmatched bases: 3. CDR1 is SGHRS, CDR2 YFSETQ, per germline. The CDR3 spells CASSPDRAGANVLTF. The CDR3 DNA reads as TGCGCCAGCAGCCCCGACAGGGCTGGGGCCAACGTCCTGACTTTC.

The CDR3 loop is CASSARQGAGRAQYF. The CDR3 DNA reads TGCGCCAGCAGCGCAAGACAGGGGGCCGGTAGGGCGCAGTATTTT. The gene calls are TRBV5-1 and TRBJ2-3; 10 bases are a match to TRBD1. Germline loops: CDR1 SGHRS, CDR2 YFSETQ. With 4 bases clipped from V and 10 bases from J, the junction kept 12 bases outside the gene matches. CDR3 size: 15 residues.

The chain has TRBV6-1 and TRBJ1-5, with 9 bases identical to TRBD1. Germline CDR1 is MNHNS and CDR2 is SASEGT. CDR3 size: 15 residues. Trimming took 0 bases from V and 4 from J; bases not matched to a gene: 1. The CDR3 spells CASSEAGTGNQPQHF. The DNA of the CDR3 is TGTGCCAGCAGTGAAGCCGGGACAGGGAATCAGCCCCAGCATTTT.

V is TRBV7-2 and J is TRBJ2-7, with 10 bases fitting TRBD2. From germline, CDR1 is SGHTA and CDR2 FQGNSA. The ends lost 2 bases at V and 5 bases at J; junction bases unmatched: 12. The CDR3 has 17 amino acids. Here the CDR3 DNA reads TGTGCCAGCAGCTTAAGTCTAGCGGGAGCTTATGGAAACGAGCAGTACTTC. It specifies CASSLSLAGAYGNEQYF.